Presented here are 19 T cell receptor beta chains from one specimen sequenced in a study of CD4 T cells in relation to SARS-CoV-2 and coronaviruses. Clones were read by immunoSEQ multiplex PCR, and TCRdb kept only the in-frame ones, dropping some. The sample lists approximately 39,000 clones, 60% to 85% occurring once. Their recognized antigens are unknown. The sequenced material came from memory CD4+ T cells from PBMCs, cultured in vitro. The receptor source for this set is an adult with COVID-19.

The genes are TRBV3-1 (or the pseudogene TRBV3-2) and TRBJ2-1, with D perhaps being TRBD1 or TRBD2 (5 bases each). Trimming left V 5 bases short and J 8 bases short, with 16 bases between. CDR1 and CDR2 (germline): LGHDT, YNNKEL (reference sequence). The CDR3 covers 14 residues. The CDR3 is CASSIRGLGDEQFF. The CDR3 DNA reads as TGTGCCAGCAGCATCCGGGGCCTGGGGGATGAGCAGTTCTTC.

This clone was detected once. The genes are TRBV15 and TRBJ2-3, with no clear D. Germline CDR1 and CDR2: LNHNV and YYDKDF (reference sequence). V lost 0 bases and J 3 bases, leaving 13 bases between the germline ends. This CDR3 has 16 amino acids. This chain's CDR3 is CATSRDSRRPTDTQYF. The CDR3 bases are TGTGCCACCAGCAGAGATTCGAGGCGACCGACAGATACGCAGTATTTT.

V usage is TRBV5-6 and J usage is TRBJ1-2; D is unclear. Germline CDR1 reads SGHDT; CDR2 reads YYEEEE. V was shortened by 0 bases and J by 4 bases, with 13 bases between the two germline ends. CDR3 length equals 15 residues. Here the CDR3 reads CASSLDPGLPYGYTF. The CDR3 nucleotides read TGTGCCAGCAGCTTGGACCCAGGCCTTCCCTATGGCTACACCTTC.

This chain uses TRBV25-1 with TRBJ1-3; TRBD1 matches at 9 bases. Germline V gene data show CDR1 as MGHDK and CDR2 as SYGVNS. This CDR3 region has 15 residues. The V segment lost 10 bases and the J segment 4 bases; nucleotides outside the gene matches: 11. CDR3 in DNA: TGTGCCACATCTTCACAGGGGGCTTCGGGAAACACCATATATTTT. The encoded protein is CATSSQGASGNTIYF.

The chain recombines TRBV6-1 with TRBJ2-4, with 9 bases identical to TRBD1. CDR1 and CDR2 from the germline V gene are MNHNS and SASEGT. The CDR3 totals 16 residues. The junction had 10 bases not matched to a gene; V was cut back by 2 bases and J by 8 bases. The DNA of the CDR3 is TGTGCCAGCAGTGAAAAGTTTGGGACAGGGTCTGACATTCAGTACTTC. As protein: CASSEKFGTGSDIQYF.

The chain couples TRBV5-1 to TRBJ1-2, with a possible D match to TRBD1 (5 bases). The germline V gene has CDR1 SGHRS and CDR2 YFSETQ. Deletions cut 3 bases from V and 1 base from J, with 13 bases between. The CDR3 has 15 residues. In DNA, the CDR3 is TGCGCCAGCAGCTGGGGCCGCGGAGATAACTATGGCTACACCTTC. As protein: CASSWGRGDNYGYTF.

The CDR3: CASSTPLGQGSYEQYF. The CDR3 DNA reads TGTGCCAGCAGTACCCCATTGGGACAGGGTTCCTACGAGCAGTACTTC. The chain couples TRBV28 to TRBJ2-7; 9 nucleotides align to TRBD1. This CDR3 contains 16 residues. Germline values: CDR1 MDHEN, CDR2 SYDVKM. The ends lost 5 bases at V and 1 base at J; junction bases unmatched: 9.

This sequence joins TRBV28 and TRBJ1-5, with D unresolved. Trimming stripped 6 bases from V and 7 bases from J, with 10 bases between. The length of the CDR3 is 12 residues. Germline V gene lookup returns CDR1 MDHEN and CDR2 SYDVKM. In nucleotides, the CDR3 is TGTGCCAGCAGGGGTGGAGAGCAGCCCCAGCATTTT. This gives the protein CASRGGEQPQHF.

Here the CDR3 reads CASSSGDSSSYNEQFF. The CDR3 DNA reads as TGTGCCAGTAGTAGTGGGGACTCAAGCTCCTACAATGAGCAGTTCTTC. The chain uses TRBV19 and TRBJ2-1; perhaps TRBD2 as D (6 bases). Germline V lookup: CDR1 LNHDA, CDR2 SQIVND (reference sequence). The ends were cut back, 4 bases at V and 0 bases at J, with 13 bases in the middle. The CDR3 runs 16 residues.

This clone was seen a single time. The chain has TRBV10-3 and TRBJ1-2, with D possibly TRBD1 on 5 matching bases. Germline CDR1 reads ENHRY; CDR2 reads SYGVKD. The CDR3 loop spans 13 amino acids. V lost 6 bases and J lost 8, with 16 bases in between. CDR3: CAISRQGADGYTF. Written as DNA, the CDR3 is TGTGCCATCAGCCGGCAGGGTGCTGACGGCTACACCTTC.

This clone was recorded a few times. The chain combines TRBV9 with TRBJ2-5; 7 nucleotides line up with TRBD2. The CDR3 consists of 15 residues. The germline gives CDR1 SGDLS, CDR2 YYNGEE. With V trimmed by 0 bases and J by 4 bases, 6 bases remained unmatched. CDR3 protein: CASSVGAGAGETQYF. Written as DNA, the CDR3 is TGTGCCAGCAGCGTAGGGGCGGGAGCGGGAGAGACCCAGTACTTC. The variable domain in full, completed from reference TRBV9 and TRBJ2-5, reads DSGVTQTPKHLITATGQRVTLRCSPRSGDLSVYWYQQSLDQGLQFLIQYYNGEERAKGNILERFSAQQFPDLHSELNLSSLELGDSALYFCASSVGAGAGETQYFGPGTRLLVL.

V is TRBV7-3 and J is TRBJ2-1; weak D call: TRBD1 (6 bases). The ends were cut back, 3 bases at V and 2 bases at J, with 11 bases in the middle. The CDR3 is 15 amino acids. Germline CDR1 is SGHTA and CDR2 is FQGTGA. Here the CDR3 DNA reads TGTGCCAGCAGCTTCAGGGGTTCGCCCTACAATGAGCAGTTCTTC. It yields the protein CASSFRGSPYNEQFF.

There are a few counts of this clone. The chain is built from TRBV19 and TRBJ1-5; D is unclear. With 0 bases removed from V and 4 bases from J, the gap between germline ends came to 4 bases. Germline V gives CDR1 LNHDA, CDR2 SQIVND (reference sequence). The CDR3 covers 13 residues. The CDR3 nucleotides are TGTGCCAGTAGTATAGATGGAAATCAGCCCCAGCATTTT. It is translated as CASSIDGNQPQHF.

The rearrangement uses TRBV6-2 or TRBV6-3 and TRBJ2-7, with unresolved D. Trimming removed 2 bases at V and 0 bases at J, with 5 bases between. This CDR3 contains 13 residues. The germline V gene has CDR1 MNHEY and CDR2 SVGEGT. Written as DNA, the CDR3 is TGTGCCAGCAGTTACCCAGACTCCTACGAGCAGTACTTC. Translated: CASSYPDSYEQYF.

The J gene is TRBJ2-3, the V gene TRBV18; 8 positions match TRBD2. This CDR3 has 15 residues. V was clipped by 3 bases and J by 2 bases; unmatched bases: 4. Germline CDR1 and CDR2: KGHSH and LQKENI. CDR3 protein: CASSPKRGNTDTQYF. The CDR3 region has the DNA TGTGCCAGCTCACCGAAGCGGGGGAACACAGATACGCAGTATTTT.

This clone was counted only a few times. The CDR3 loop reads CAWSVSSPHDRGNSPLHF. CDR3 DNA: TGTGCCTGGAGTGTTTCAAGTCCCCATGACAGGGGAAATTCACCCCTCCACTTT. The chain couples TRBV30 to TRBJ1-6, with 8 positions matching TRBD1. The CDR3 sequence is 18 residues long. V was pared by 0 bases and J by 7 bases, with 14 bases of the junction left unmatched. Germline values: CDR1 GTSNPN, CDR2 SVGIG (reference sequence).

This clone was found a few times. V and J are TRBV6-5 and TRBJ1-5; TRBD1 matches 8 bases. The CDR3 loop spans 15 amino acids. V gave up 5 bases and J gave up 2 bases; unmatched junction bases: 5. Germline CDR1 is MNHEY and CDR2 is SVGAGI. DNA for the CDR3: TGTGCCAGCAGTACCGGACAGGGAGGCAATCAGCCCCAGCATTTT. It is translated as CASSTGQGGNQPQHF.

The chain links TRBV20-1 to TRBJ2-7; no definite D call. V lost 6 bases, J lost 5 bases, and 11 bases lay in between. CDR3 length: 11 residues. CDR1 and CDR2 from the germline V gene are DFQATT and SNEGSKA (reference sequence). CDR3 amino acids: CSALGVDEQYF. The CDR3 DNA reads as TGCAGTGCCCTAGGAGTAGACGAGCAGTACTTC.

The CDR3 spells CASSSGQVGNEQFF. DNA for the CDR3: TGTGCCAGCAGTTCGGGACAGGTGGGGAATGAGCAGTTCTTC. This chain uses TRBV28 with TRBJ2-1, with TRBD1 matching over 8 bases. CDR1 and CDR2 from the germline V gene are MDHEN and SYDVKM. The V and J ends lost 4 bases and 7 bases, in that order; junction bases with no gene match: 6. The CDR3 consists of 14 residues.